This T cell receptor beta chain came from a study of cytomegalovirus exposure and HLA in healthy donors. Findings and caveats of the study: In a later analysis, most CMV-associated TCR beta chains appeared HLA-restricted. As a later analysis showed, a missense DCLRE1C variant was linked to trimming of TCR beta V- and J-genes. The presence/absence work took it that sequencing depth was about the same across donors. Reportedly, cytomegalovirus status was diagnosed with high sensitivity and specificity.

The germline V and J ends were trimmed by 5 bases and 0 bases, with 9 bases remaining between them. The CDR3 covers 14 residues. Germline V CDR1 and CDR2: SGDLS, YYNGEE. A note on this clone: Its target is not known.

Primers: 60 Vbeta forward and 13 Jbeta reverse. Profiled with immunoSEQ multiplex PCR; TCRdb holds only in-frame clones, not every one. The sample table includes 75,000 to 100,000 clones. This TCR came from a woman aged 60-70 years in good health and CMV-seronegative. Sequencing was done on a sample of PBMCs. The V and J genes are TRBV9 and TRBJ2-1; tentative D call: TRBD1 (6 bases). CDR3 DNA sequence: TGTGCCAGCAGGGGGACATCCTCCTACAATGAGCAGTTCTTC. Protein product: CASRGTSSYNEQFF.